This TCR beta chain was captured in a study of T cell responses to AZD1222 COVID-19 vaccine. Study results and limitations: Without day 14 samples, only post-peak T cell repertoires were studied. Receipt of two AZD1222 doses was followed by a rise in Spike-specific TCR breadth and depth. White British ancestry dominated among donors, who included more females, and clonal diversity was possibly underestimated. Targets within unmutated variant regions were reportedly found for nearly half of spike-specific TCRs.

About this clone itself: The antigen remains unidentified.

Produced via immunoSEQ multiplex PCR; TCRdb's table is partial and in-frame only. The table has around 140,000 clones, 75% to 90% seen once. Source: peripheral blood, taken 28 days after the second AZD1222 dose. This sequence was found in an adult who received the AZD1222 COVID-19 vaccine.

CDR3 amino acids: CATSDRNSNQPQHF. CDR3 sequence (DNA): TGTGCCACCTCGGACAGGAATAGCAATCAGCCCCAGCATTTT. This chain joins TRBV6-5 and TRBJ1-5; 7 bases match TRBD1. The V and J ends lost 10 bases and 0 bases, in that order; junction bases with no gene match: 6. Germline CDR1 and CDR2: MNHEY and SVGAGI. This CDR3 contains 14 residues.